The T cell receptor (beta chain) described here comes from a study of response to subunit inactivated influenza vaccine. Findings and limits, study-wide: There was a suggestion from the authors that each seasonal influenza vaccination recruits few new T cells.

This clonotype was detected a few times. Its target is unknown. TCRdb re-analysed the RT-PCR reads in MiXCR, keeping a single row per CDR3 protein. The sample includes almost 250,000 distinct CDR3 sequences, less than 15% of them seen just once. Sequenced here: non-naive T cells sorted from PBMCs, sampled 14 days before vaccination. This TCR was recovered from a man in his fifties who received an inactivated influenza vaccine.

The CDR3 region has the DNA TGTGCCACCAGCAGAGATTACAGGGAGGGACAGCCCCAGCATTTT. It is translated as CATSRDYREGQPQHF. This chain connects TRBV15 to TRBJ1-5; D may be TRBD1 (6 bases). CDR3 length: 15 residues. Trimming shortened V by 0 bases and J by 7 bases, and 13 bases separated the two germline ends. The germline gives CDR1 LNHNV, CDR2 YYDKDF (reference sequence). The entire variable domain, with the rest obtained from reference TRBV15 and TRBJ1-5, is as follows: DAMVIQNPRYQVTQFGKPVTLSCSQTLNHNVMYWYQQKSSQAPKLLFHYYDKDFNNEADTPDNFQSRRPNTSFCFLDIRSPGLGDTAMYLCATSRDYREGQPQHFGDGTRLSIL.